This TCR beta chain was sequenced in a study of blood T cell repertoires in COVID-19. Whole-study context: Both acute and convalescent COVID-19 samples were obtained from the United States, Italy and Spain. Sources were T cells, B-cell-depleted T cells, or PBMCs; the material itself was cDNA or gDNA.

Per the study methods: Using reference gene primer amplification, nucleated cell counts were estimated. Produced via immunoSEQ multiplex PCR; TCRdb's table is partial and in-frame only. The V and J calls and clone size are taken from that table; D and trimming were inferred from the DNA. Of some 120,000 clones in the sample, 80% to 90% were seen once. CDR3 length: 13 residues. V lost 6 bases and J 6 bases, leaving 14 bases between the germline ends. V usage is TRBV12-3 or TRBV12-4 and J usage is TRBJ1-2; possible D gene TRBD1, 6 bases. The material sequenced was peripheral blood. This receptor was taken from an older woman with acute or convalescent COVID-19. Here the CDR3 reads CASSNGGPDGYTF. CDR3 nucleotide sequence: TGTGCCAGCAGCAACGGGGGGCCGGATGGCTACACCTTC.